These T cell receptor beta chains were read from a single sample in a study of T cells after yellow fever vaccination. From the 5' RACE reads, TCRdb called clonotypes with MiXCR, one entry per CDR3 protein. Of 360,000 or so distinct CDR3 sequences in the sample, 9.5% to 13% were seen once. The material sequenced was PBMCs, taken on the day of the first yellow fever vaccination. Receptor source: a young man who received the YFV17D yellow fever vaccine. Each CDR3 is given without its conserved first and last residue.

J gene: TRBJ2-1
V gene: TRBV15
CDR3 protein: ATSIQSSYNEQF

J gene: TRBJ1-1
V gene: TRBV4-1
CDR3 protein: ASSQTFGNTEAF

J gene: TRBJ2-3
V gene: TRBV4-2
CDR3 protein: ASSQNTRPLADTQY

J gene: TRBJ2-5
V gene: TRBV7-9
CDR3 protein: ASSWPSGGQETQY

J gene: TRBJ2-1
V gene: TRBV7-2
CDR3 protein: ASSTGGGLKDEQF

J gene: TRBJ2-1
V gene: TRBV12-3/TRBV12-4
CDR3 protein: ASSLRTSGANEQF

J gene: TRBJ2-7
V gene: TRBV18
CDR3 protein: ASSPPSRGADEQY

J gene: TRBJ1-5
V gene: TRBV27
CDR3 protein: ASPRGRGQQPQH

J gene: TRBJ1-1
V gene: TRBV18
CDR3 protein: ASSPVSDMNTEAF

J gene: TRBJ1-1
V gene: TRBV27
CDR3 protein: ASRRLEGNTEAF

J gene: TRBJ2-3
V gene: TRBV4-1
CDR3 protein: ASSQDEAGGTDTQY

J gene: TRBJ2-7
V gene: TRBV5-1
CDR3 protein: ASSVGDSSYEQY

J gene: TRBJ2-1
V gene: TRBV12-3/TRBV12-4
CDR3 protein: ASSPSEGRYEQF

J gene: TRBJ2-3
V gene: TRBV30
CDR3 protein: AWSSGGGGDTQY

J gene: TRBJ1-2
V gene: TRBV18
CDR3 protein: ASSPNQPGYGYT

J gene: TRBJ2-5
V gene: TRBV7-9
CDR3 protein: ASSMAGTNQETQY

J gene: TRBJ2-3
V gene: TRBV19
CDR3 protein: ASRDRGPRTDTQY